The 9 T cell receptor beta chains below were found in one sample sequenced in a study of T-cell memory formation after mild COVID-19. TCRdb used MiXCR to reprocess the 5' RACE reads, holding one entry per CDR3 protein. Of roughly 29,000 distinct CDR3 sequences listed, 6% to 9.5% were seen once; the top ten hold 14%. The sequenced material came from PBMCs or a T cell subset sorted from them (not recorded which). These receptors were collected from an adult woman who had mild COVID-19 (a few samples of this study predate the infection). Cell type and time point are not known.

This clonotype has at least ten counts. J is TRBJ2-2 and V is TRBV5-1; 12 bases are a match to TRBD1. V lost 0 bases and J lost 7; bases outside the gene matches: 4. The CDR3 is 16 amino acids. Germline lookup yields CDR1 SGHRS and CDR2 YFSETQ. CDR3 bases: TGCGCCAGCAGCTTGGTGGGACAGGGGGCCGGCGGGGAGCTGTTTTTT. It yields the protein CASSLVGQGAGGELFF.

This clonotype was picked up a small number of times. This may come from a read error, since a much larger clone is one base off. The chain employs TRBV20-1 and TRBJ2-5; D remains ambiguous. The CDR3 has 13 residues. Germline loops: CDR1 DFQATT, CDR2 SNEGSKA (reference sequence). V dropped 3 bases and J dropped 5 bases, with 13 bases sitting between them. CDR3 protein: CSAREQKRETQYF. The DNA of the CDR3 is TGCAGTGCTAGGGAACAAAAGAGGGAGACCCAGTACTTC.

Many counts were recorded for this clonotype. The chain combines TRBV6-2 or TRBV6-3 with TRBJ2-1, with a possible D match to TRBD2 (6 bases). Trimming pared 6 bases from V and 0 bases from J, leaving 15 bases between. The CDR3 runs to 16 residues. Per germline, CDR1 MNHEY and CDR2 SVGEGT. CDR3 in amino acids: CASSDPGVGSYNEQFF. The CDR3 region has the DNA TGTGCCAGCAGCGACCCGGGAGTCGGCTCCTACAATGAGCAGTTCTTC.

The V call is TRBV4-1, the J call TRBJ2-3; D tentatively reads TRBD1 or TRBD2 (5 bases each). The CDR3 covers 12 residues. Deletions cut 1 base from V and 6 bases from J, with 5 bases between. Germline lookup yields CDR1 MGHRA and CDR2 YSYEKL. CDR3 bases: TGCGCCAGCAGCCAAGGGGGGGATACGCAGTATTTT. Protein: CASSQGGDTQYF.

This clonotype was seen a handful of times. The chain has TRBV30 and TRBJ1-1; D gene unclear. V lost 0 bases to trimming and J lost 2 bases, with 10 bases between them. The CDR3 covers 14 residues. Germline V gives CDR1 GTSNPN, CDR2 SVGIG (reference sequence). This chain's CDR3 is CAWSVPLTNTEAFF. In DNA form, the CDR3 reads TGTGCCTGGAGTGTACCCTTGACTAACACTGAAGCTTTCTTT.

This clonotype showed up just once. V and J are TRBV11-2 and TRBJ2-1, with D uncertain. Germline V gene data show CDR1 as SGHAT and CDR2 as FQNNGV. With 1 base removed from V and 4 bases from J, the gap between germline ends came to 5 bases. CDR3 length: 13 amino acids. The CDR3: CASSLGRYNEQFF. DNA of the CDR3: TGTGCCAGCAGCTTAGGACGGTACAATGAGCAGTTCTTC.

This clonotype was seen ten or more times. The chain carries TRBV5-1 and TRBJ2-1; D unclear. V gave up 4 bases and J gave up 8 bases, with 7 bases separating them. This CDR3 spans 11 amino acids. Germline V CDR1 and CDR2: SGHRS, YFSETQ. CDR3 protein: CASSPGYEQFF. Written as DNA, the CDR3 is TGCGCCAGCAGCCCCGGTTATGAGCAGTTCTTC.

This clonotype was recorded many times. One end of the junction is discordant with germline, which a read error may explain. The CDR3 DNA sequence: TGTGCCAGCTCCGGGACTAGCGGTCTAACCGGGGACTTC. It codes for CASSGTSGLTGDF. The chain couples TRBV18 to TRBJ2-7; TRBD2 matches at 11 bases. This CDR3 contains 13 residues. Germline loops: CDR1 KGHSH, CDR2 LQKENI.

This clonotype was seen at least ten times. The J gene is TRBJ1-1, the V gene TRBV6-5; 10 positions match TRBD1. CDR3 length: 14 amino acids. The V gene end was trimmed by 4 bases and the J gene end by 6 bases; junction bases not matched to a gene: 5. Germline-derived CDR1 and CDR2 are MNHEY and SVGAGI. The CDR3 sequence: CASSSRGQGAEAFF. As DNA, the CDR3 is TGTGCCAGCAGTTCCCGCGGACAGGGGGCTGAAGCTTTCTTT.